The 32 T cell receptor beta chains presented below share a single source sample, sequenced in a study of shared clonotypes between healthy human individuals. Profiling relied on immunoSEQ multiplex PCR, and the TCRdb table lists in-frame clones only, not all of them. This table holds about 2 million clones, 90% to 95% found once. Sequences were obtained from naive CD4+ T cells sorted from blood. As to subset: CD45RA+ positively selected. Receptor source: a man aged 18 to 29 in good health.

CDR3 region: CASSLGATRSSGSPLHF. CDR3 nucleotide sequence: TGCGCCAGCAGCTTGGGGGCCACCCGCTCATCAGGATCACCCCTCCACTTT. This sequence joins TRBV5-1 and TRBJ1-6; D remains ambiguous. There are 17 residues in the CDR3. V was clipped by 0 bases and J by 10 bases, with 20 bases between them. CDR1 SGHRS and CDR2 YFSETQ come from the germline V gene.

On this clone itself: In the same sample, other DNA sequences code for this CDR3. The chain uses TRBV7-2 and TRBJ2-7; 9 positions agree with TRBD2. V lost 1 base, J lost 4 bases, and 5 bases stayed unmatched. This CDR3 has 15 residues. Looked up from germline, CDR1 is SGHTA and CDR2 is FQGNSA. The CDR3 DNA sequence: TGTGCCAGCAGCTTAGGGGCGGGAGGGCCATACGAGCAGTACTTC. This sequence encodes CASSLGAGGPYEQYF.

V usage is TRBV30 and J usage is TRBJ2-2; 11 bases line up with TRBD2. The V and J ends lost 6 bases and 6 bases, in that order; junction bases with no gene match: 12. The CDR3 contains 16 residues. Germline V gene lookup returns CDR1 GTSNPN and CDR2 SVGIG (reference sequence). CDR3 residues: CACPPGALAGAGELFF. The CDR3 nucleotides read TGTGCCTGTCCCCCAGGGGCACTAGCGGGAGCCGGGGAGCTGTTTTTT.

The V gene is TRBV27, the J gene TRBJ2-3; 8 bases map to TRBD1. The V and J ends lost 4 bases and 0 bases, in that order; junction bases with no gene match: 6. This CDR3 comprises 16 residues. In germline, CDR1 is MNHEY, CDR2 SMNVEV (reference sequence). The CDR3 region has the DNA TGTGCCAGCAGTTACCTCAGGGGGCTGAGCACAGATACGCAGTATTTT. It specifies CASSYLRGLSTDTQYF.

The chain uses TRBV6-5 and TRBJ2-1; 12 bases agree with TRBD2. The CDR3 spans 14 residues. Trimming took 6 bases from V and 5 from J; bases not matched to a gene: 2. The germline gives CDR1 MNHEY, CDR2 SVGAGI. The CDR3, as DNA: TGTGCCAGCAGATGGACTAGCGGGAACAATGAGCAGTTCTTC. This sequence encodes CASRWTSGNNEQFF.

The chain has TRBV7-2 and TRBJ1-1, with D perhaps TRBD1 (5 bases). CDR3 length: 14 amino acids. The V and J ends lost 1 base and 6 bases respectively, with 12 bases between them. Germline lookup yields CDR1 SGHTA and CDR2 FQGNSA. CDR3: CASSLESGTSEAFF. Written as DNA, the CDR3 is TGTGCCAGCAGCTTAGAGTCGGGGACGTCTGAAGCTTTCTTT.

The chain carries TRBV29-1 and TRBJ1-6, with D possibly matching TRBD1 (5 bases). This CDR3 comprises 12 residues. V lost 6 bases and J 7 bases, leaving 10 bases between the germline ends. In germline, CDR1 is SQVTM, CDR2 ANQGSEA. The CDR3 protein is CSVRDGNSPLHF. The CDR3 DNA is TGCAGCGTCCGGGACGGGAATTCACCCCTCCACTTT.

About this clone: The sample holds other DNA sequences that translate to the same CDR3. The genes are TRBV6-5 and TRBJ1-3; 8 bases match TRBD1. This CDR3 has 13 amino acids. J was trimmed by 7 bases and V by 4 bases; bases with no gene match: 3. The V gene's germline CDR1 is MNHEY and CDR2 SVGAGI. The CDR3 DNA sequence: TGTGCCAGCAGTTCCGGACAGGGTAACACCATATATTTT. Protein sequence: CASSSGQGNTIYF.

V gene TRBV6-6 combines with J gene TRBJ2-7; possible D gene TRBD2, 6 bases. Germline-derived CDR1 and CDR2 are MNHNY and SVGAGI (reference sequence). The CDR3 has 14 amino acids. V lost 2 bases and J 7 bases, leaving 15 bases between the germline ends. Here the CDR3 DNA reads TGTGCCAGCAGTTACGGCAGGGTGCGGGAAGAGCAGTACTTC. Translation: CASSYGRVREEQYF.

The gene calls are TRBV28 and TRBJ2-5, with D perhaps given as TRBD1 or TRBD2 (5 bases each). Looked up from germline, CDR1 is MDHEN and CDR2 is SYDVKM. Trimming left V 6 bases short and J 4 bases short, with 15 bases between. This CDR3 has 14 residues. The CDR3 nucleotides are TGTGCCAGCAGCGCCTTAGGGGCGGGAGAGACCCAGTACTTC. It is translated as CASSALGAGETQYF.

Only one count was recorded for this clone. The rearrangement uses TRBV28 and TRBJ1-2; no reliable D call. The CDR3 length is 16 residues. V was shortened by 3 bases and J by 3 bases, with 17 bases between the two germline ends. The germline gives CDR1 MDHEN, CDR2 SYDVKM. CDR3 DNA sequence: TGTGCCAGCAGTTTCCCCGTCGGGTCGGAGCACTATGGCTACACCTTC. It specifies CASSFPVGSEHYGYTF.

The sample holds many counts of this clone. Other DNA sequences within the sample encode an identical CDR3. The chain uses TRBV5-1 and TRBJ2-2, with 8 bases that match TRBD1. Losses at the gene ends were 1 base for V and 2 bases for J; bases not matched to a gene: 4. This CDR3 contains 16 residues. The germline gives CDR1 SGHRS, CDR2 YFSETQ. In DNA form, the CDR3 reads TGCGCCAGCAGCTTGCTCGGACAGGGTAACACCGGGGAGCTGTTTTTT. It is translated as CASSLLGQGNTGELFF.

This clone was counted a single time. This sequence joins TRBV27 and TRBJ2-7, with a possible D match to TRBD1 (5 bases). This CDR3 contains 13 residues. The V gene lost 5 bases and the J gene lost 2 bases, with 10 bases spanning the gap. Per germline, CDR1 MNHEY and CDR2 SMNVEV (reference sequence). CDR3 protein: CASSAGFPYEQYF. The CDR3 DNA sequence: TGTGCCAGCAGTGCAGGGTTTCCCTACGAGCAGTACTTC.

The rearrangement joins TRBV7-2 to TRBJ2-3; 10 nucleotides line up with TRBD1. The V gene's germline CDR1 is SGHTA and CDR2 FQGNSA. The CDR3 totals 18 residues. The V and J ends lost 0 bases and 0 bases, in that order; junction bases with no gene match: 6. Written as DNA, the CDR3 is TGTGCCAGCAGCTTAGCGCCGGGACAGGGGACTAGCACAGATACGCAGTATTTT. Protein sequence: CASSLAPGQGTSTDTQYF.

V usage is TRBV2 and J usage is TRBJ1-5, with 7 positions matching TRBD1. The CDR3 has 16 amino acids. Trimming cost V 7 bases and J 0 bases; bases outside gene matches: 9. Germline V CDR1 and CDR2: SNHLY, FYNNEI. The CDR3 DNA sequence: TGTGCCAGCACCTGGGGACAGACTGATAGCAATCAGCCCCAGCATTTT. This sequence encodes CASTWGQTDSNQPQHF.

The chain employs TRBV7-6 and TRBJ1-1; the D gene is possibly TRBD1 (5 bases). Trimming removed 4 bases at V and 3 bases at J, with 12 bases between. Germline CDR1 and CDR2: SGHVS and FNYEAQ. The CDR3 extends over 14 amino acids. Here the CDR3 DNA reads TGTGCCAGCAGCTCCAGGGTTTATGACACTGAAGCTTTCTTT. Its protein is CASSSRVYDTEAFF.

The rearrangement uses TRBV10-3 and TRBJ1-5; 7 nucleotides match TRBD1. V lost 6 bases, J lost 11 bases, and 13 bases stayed unmatched. There are 14 residues in the CDR3. CDR1 and CDR2 from the germline V gene are ENHRY and SYGVKD. The CDR3 here is CAISSGQRAGSQHF. In DNA form, the CDR3 reads TGTGCCATCAGCTCGGGACAGAGGGCTGGGTCCCAGCATTTT.

The table lists this clone with a count of one. V and J are TRBV28 and TRBJ2-3; 11 bases line up with TRBD2. This CDR3 has 15 amino acids. Germline CDR1 MDHEN, CDR2 SYDVKM. The trim removed 3 bases at V and 1 base at J, leaving 0 bases unmatched. The CDR3 protein is CASSLGLAGTDTQYF. The DNA of the CDR3 is TGTGCCAGCAGTTTGGGACTAGCGGGCACAGATACGCAGTATTTT.

This rearrangement joins TRBV19 to TRBJ1-2; D is ambiguous. The CDR3 consists of 11 residues. The V end was cut by 5 bases, the J end by 8 bases, with 9 bases between. CDR1 is LNHDA, CDR2 SQIVND, per germline (reference sequence). The DNA for the CDR3 is TGTGCCAGTAGTCGGCTACTCGGCTACACCTTC. It encodes CASSRLLGYTF. Full variable domain (rest looked up from reference TRBV19 and TRBJ1-2): DGGITQSPKYLFRKEGQNVTLSCEQNLNHDAMYWYRQDPGQGLRLIYYSQIVNDFQKGDIAEGYSVSREKKESFPLTVTSAQKNPTAFYLCASSRLLGYTFGSGTRLTVV.

The V gene is TRBV4-1, the J gene TRBJ1-6; D remains unclear. The length of the CDR3 is 17 residues. V lost 0 bases, J lost 5 bases, and 14 bases lay in between. Germline V gives CDR1 MGHRA, CDR2 YSYEKL. This CDR3 is CASSQDREGKHNSPLHF. In DNA, the CDR3 is TGCGCCAGCAGCCAAGATCGGGAAGGGAAACATAATTCACCCCTCCACTTT.

V usage is TRBV6-5 and J usage is TRBJ1-1; no clear D. Germline-derived CDR1 and CDR2 are MNHEY and SVGAGI. Trimming cost V 7 bases and J 4 bases, with 16 bases left between them. The CDR3 extends over 14 amino acids. The chain's CDR3 is CASTRSGVFTEAFF. The CDR3 DNA reads as TGTGCCAGCACTCGAAGTGGGGTTTTCACTGAAGCTTTCTTT.

The chain is built from TRBV4-2 and TRBJ2-7, with D unresolved. The V end was cut by 1 base, the J end by 3 bases, with 10 bases between. CDR1 and CDR2 (germline): LGHNA, YNFKEQ. This CDR3 comprises 14 residues. The CDR3 loop is CASSQGGRNYEQYF. The CDR3 DNA reads as TGTGCCAGCAGCCAAGGCGGTAGGAACTACGAGCAGTACTTC.

This sequence joins TRBV5-1 and TRBJ2-1; 8 bases are shared with TRBD2. Germline V gene data show CDR1 as SGHRS and CDR2 as YFSETQ. Germline trimming cut 4 bases from V and 2 bases from J; bases unmatched to any gene: 5. This CDR3 is 15 amino acids long. The DNA for the CDR3 is TGCGCCAGCAGCAAAGCGGGAGAGGCCTACAATGAGCAGTTCTTC. Protein sequence: CASSKAGEAYNEQFF. The whole variable domain, remainder taken from reference TRBV5-1 and TRBJ2-1, is KAGVTQTPRYLIKTRGQQVTLSCSPISGHRSVSWYQQTPGQGLQFLFEYFSETQRNKGNFPGRFSGRQFSNSRSEMNVSTLELGDSALYLCASSKAGEAYNEQFFGPGTRLTVL.

This chain links TRBV5-1 with TRBJ1-2; 7 bases line up with TRBD1. The CDR3 runs to 13 residues. Germline V gene sequence: CDR1 SGHRS, CDR2 YFSETQ. The J segment lost 6 bases and the V segment lost 0 bases, leaving 2 bases of the junction unmatched. In DNA form, the CDR3 reads TGCGCCAGCAGCTTGGCCGGGACAGATGGCTACACCTTC. Translating gives CASSLAGTDGYTF.

The chain uses TRBV5-1 and TRBJ1-6; 7 bases are a match to TRBD1. Germline assignment: CDR1 SGHRS and CDR2 YFSETQ. V was clipped by 4 bases and J by 7 bases; unmatched bases: 2. This CDR3 comprises 13 residues. DNA of the CDR3: TGCGCCAGCAGCGGGGACAGCAATTCACCCCTCCACTTT. It yields the protein CASSGDSNSPLHF.

This clone was detected only once. The J gene is TRBJ2-1, the V gene TRBV18; D might be TRBD1 (7 bases). Germline CDR1 KGHSH, CDR2 LQKENI. The CDR3 extends over 15 amino acids. Trimming took off 1 base at V and 6 bases at J, with 13 bases between the two ends. The CDR3 DNA sequence: TGTGCCAGCTCACCACAGACAGGGAGGTTCAATGAGCAGTTCTTC. It translates to CASSPQTGRFNEQFF.

The chain uses TRBV5-1 and TRBJ2-3; D call uncertain. In germline, CDR1 is SGHRS, CDR2 YFSETQ. Between the trimmed V and J ends, which lost 4 bases and 5 bases, there was a span of 8 bases. The CDR3 is made up of 12 amino acids. Written as DNA, the CDR3 is TGCGCCAGCAGCCAGAAGGGAGATACGCAGTATTTT. It codes for CASSQKGDTQYF. Variable domain in full (rest from reference TRBV5-1 and TRBJ2-3): KAGVTQTPRYLIKTRGQQVTLSCSPISGHRSVSWYQQTPGQGLQFLFEYFSETQRNKGNFPGRFSGRQFSNSRSEMNVSTLELGDSALYLCASSQKGDTQYFGPGTRLTVL.

On this clone: One end of the junction does not line up with germline, which may come from a read error. This chain links TRBV7-7 with TRBJ2-1, with 8 bases that match TRBD1. Germline loops: CDR1 SSHAT, CDR2 FNYEAQ (reference sequence). CDR3 size: 16 residues. The CDR3 loop is CASSSKTGGLYNEQFF. The CDR3 DNA follows: TGTGCTAGCAGCTCGAAAACAGGGGGTCTATACAATGAGCAGTTCTTC.

V is TRBV2 and J is TRBJ2-5; 13 bases are a match to TRBD2. The CDR3 loop spans 15 amino acids. The junction had 6 bases not matched to a gene; V was cut back by 6 bases and J by 5 bases. The V gene's germline CDR1 is SNHLY and CDR2 FYNNEI. For the CDR3, the DNA is TGTGCCAGCAGGTCCGGGACTAGCGGGACCGAGACCCAGTACTTC. As protein: CASRSGTSGTETQYF.

This clone was recorded only once. The chain couples TRBV4-3 to TRBJ2-7; 10 bases match TRBD1. The CDR3 has 17 amino acids. The trim removed 4 bases at V and 6 bases at J, leaving 15 bases unmatched. Germline V CDR1 and CDR2: LGHNA, YSLEER. The CDR3 loop reads CASSRASSGTGVGEQYF. As DNA, the CDR3 is TGCGCCAGCAGCCGAGCGTCATCCGGGACAGGGGTGGGCGAGCAGTACTTC.

The chain combines TRBV12-5 with TRBJ1-1; 7 positions match TRBD1. CDR3 length equals 16 residues. The V and J ends lost 3 bases and 0 bases, in that order; junction bases with no gene match: 7. CDR1 is LGHNT, CDR2 FRNRAP, per germline. CDR3 sequence: CASGLHRGELNTEAFF. The CDR3 DNA reads TGTGCTAGTGGTTTACACAGGGGCGAGTTGAACACTGAAGCTTTCTTT.

The V gene is TRBV7-9, the J gene TRBJ2-3, with TRBD2 as a possible D gene (6 bases). V lost 2 bases to trimming and J lost 2 bases, with 14 bases between them. The CDR3 spans 16 residues. CDR1 SEHNR and CDR2 FQNEAQ come from the germline V gene (reference sequence). CDR3 sequence (DNA): TGTGCCAGCAGCTTACTTGGGGGGAAGTACACAGATACGCAGTATTTT. Translated, it gives CASSLLGGKYTDTQYF.